The next 12 T cell receptor beta chains were all read from a single sample in a study of T cell repertoires in cytomegalovirus infection. Each CDR3 protein gets one entry after TCRdb re-called the reads with MiXCR. The profile covers 640,000 or so distinct CDR3 sequences, with roughly a third appearing a single time and about 20% taken by the ten largest. For these TCRs, the target antigens are not known. The starting material was cultured PBMCs, obtained from culture after CMV antigen stimulation. These receptors came from a human donor in good health (CMV status not recorded). Some clones in this sample may be carry-over from other donors' samples.

Only a few counts were recorded for this clonotype. The rearrangement joins TRBV29-1 to TRBJ1-1; D uncertain. The V end was cut by 5 bases, the J end by 4 bases, with 14 bases between. Per germline, CDR1 SQVTM and CDR2 ANQGSEA. This CDR3 comprises 13 residues. DNA of the CDR3: TGCAGCGTTCCGGGGATCCGGGGCACTGAAGCTTTCTTT. It is translated as CSVPGIRGTEAFF.

The chain uses TRBV7-6 and TRBJ2-5; 10 bases map to TRBD2. This CDR3 contains 16 residues. Trimming removed 7 bases from V and 2 bases from J; junction bases left unmatched: 10. The germline V gene encodes CDR1 SGHVS and CDR2 FNYEAQ. Here the CDR3 reads CASTPGASGGQETQYF. In nucleotides, the CDR3 is TGTGCCAGCACACCAGGGGCTAGCGGGGGACAAGAGACCCAGTACTTC.

This chain connects TRBV20-1 to TRBJ2-3; 7 bases match TRBD2. This CDR3 region has 15 residues. J gave up 0 bases and V 1 base, and 4 bases lay outside the gene matches. The germline CDR1 and CDR2 sequences are DFQATT and SNEGSKA (reference sequence). The CDR3, as DNA: TGCAGTGCTAGAGTGTGGGGGGGAAGCACAGATACGCAGTATTTT. Protein sequence: CSARVWGGSTDTQYF.

CDR3: CASSYSGGYQPQHF. Here the CDR3 DNA reads TGTGCCAGCAGTTATTCGGGGGGCTATCAGCCCCAGCATTTT. The chain is built from TRBV6-6 and TRBJ1-5; maybe TRBD1 (6 bases). The CDR3 has 14 residues. Germline CDR1 and CDR2: MNHNY and SVGAGI (reference sequence). V lost 3 bases, J lost 5 bases, and 11 bases lay in between.

V gene TRBV27 combines with J gene TRBJ2-1; D remains unclear. This CDR3 region has 14 residues. CDR1 is MNHEY, CDR2 SMNVEV, per germline (reference sequence). V was trimmed by 5 bases and J by 5 bases, leaving 13 bases between them. The CDR3 sequence is CASSRQKENNEQFF. In DNA form, the CDR3 reads TGTGCCAGCAGTAGGCAGAAAGAGAACAATGAGCAGTTCTTC.

V and J are TRBV2 and TRBJ1-6; no clear D gene. CDR1 is SNHLY and CDR2 is FYNNEI in the germline V gene. The CDR3 contains 9 residues. Trimming left V 11 bases short and J 13 bases short, with 9 bases between. CDR3 amino acids: CAAGWPLHF. In DNA, the CDR3 is TGTGCCGCGGGTTGGCCCCTCCACTTT.

The chain has TRBV10-3 and TRBJ2-5; the D gene is possibly TRBD2 (5 bases). CDR1 and CDR2 from the germline V gene are ENHRY and SYGVKD. Trimming removed 10 bases at V and 3 bases at J, with 9 bases between. The CDR3 is made up of 11 amino acids. In nucleotides, the CDR3 is TGTGCCACCGGGGTCGAAGAGACCCAGTACTTC. This codes for CATGVEETQYF.

This clonotype was found many times. This chain links TRBV7-8 with TRBJ2-2, with 12 bases that match TRBD2. Germline CDR1 SGHVS, CDR2 FQNEAQ. The CDR3 is 18 amino acids. V trimming: 5 bases; J trimming: 5 bases; junction bases outside the gene matches: 12. The CDR3 loop reads CASSPSILAGGRTGELFF. The CDR3 DNA follows: TGTGCCAGCAGCCCGAGTATCCTAGCGGGGGGGCGAACCGGGGAGCTGTTTTTT.

The rearrangement uses TRBV20-1 and TRBJ2-7, with 9 bases lining up with TRBD1. The length of the CDR3 is 19 residues. V was pared by 0 bases and J by 7 bases, with 22 bases of the junction left unmatched. Per germline, CDR1 DFQATT and CDR2 SNEGSKA (reference sequence). This CDR3 reads CSARDFRESNRDRAWEQYF. The CDR3, as DNA: TGCAGTGCTAGAGATTTCCGGGAGTCAAACCGGGACAGGGCCTGGGAGCAGTACTTC.

The rearrangement joins TRBV7-8 to TRBJ2-5, with 11 positions matching TRBD2. V trimming: 4 bases; J trimming: 2 bases; junction bases outside the gene matches: 6. The CDR3 length is 16 residues. Looked up from germline, CDR1 is SGHVS and CDR2 is FQNEAQ. CDR3 loop: CASSSRLAGSQETQYF. In nucleotides, the CDR3 is TGTGCCAGCAGCTCTCGACTAGCGGGGAGTCAAGAGACCCAGTACTTC. Looking up the rest from reference TRBV7-8 and TRBJ2-5 gives the full variable domain: GAGVSQSPRYKVAKRGQDVALRCDPISGHVSLFWYQQALGQGPEFLTYFQNEAQLDKSGLPSDRFFAERPEGSVSTLKIQRTQQEDSAVYLCASSSRLAGSQETQYFGPGTRLLVL.

This clonotype was recorded at least ten times. The chain uses TRBV7-2 and TRBJ2-3; D is uncertain. CDR1 is SGHTA and CDR2 is FQGNSA in the germline V gene. This CDR3 contains 14 residues. Trimming pared 2 bases from V and 4 bases from J, leaving 10 bases between. The CDR3 reads CASSLSQTPDTQYF. CDR3 DNA: TGTGCCAGCAGCTTAAGCCAGACTCCAGATACGCAGTATTTT.

The genes are TRBV7-2 and TRBJ2-1; 9 nucleotides agree with TRBD2. The CDR3 totals 18 residues. After removal of 2 bases from V and 7 bases from J, the junction contained 15 bases not matched to a gene. The germline V gene encodes CDR1 SGHTA and CDR2 FQGNSA. Here the CDR3 reads CASSLKTMGLALRNEQFF. CDR3 DNA: TGTGCCAGCAGCTTAAAAACGATGGGACTAGCTTTGAGGAATGAGCAGTTCTTC.